The clone carrying this T cell receptor beta chain was seen once. This sample was taken from a study of T cell changes during pregnancy in multiple sclerosis. In germline, CDR1 is MNHEY, CDR2 SMNVEV (reference sequence). V lost 6 bases, J lost 4 bases, and 8 bases stayed unmatched. The CDR3 is made up of 15 amino acids. Data came from immunoSEQ multiplex PCR; TCRdb stores just in-frame clones and leaves some out. The profile shows more than 45,000 clones, roughly 93% of them singletons. Sequences were derived from CD8+ T cells from peripheral blood mononuclear cells, sampled in the second trimester of pregnancy. This chain links TRBV27 with TRBJ1-2, with 10 bases identical to TRBD1. This receptor was identified in a female donor with multiple sclerosis, enrolled in a pregnancy study. In DNA form, the CDR3 reads TGTGCCAGCAGAATGACAGGGGGCGCCTTCTATGGCTACACCTTC. Protein: CASRMTGGAFYGYTF.